One T cell receptor beta chain is described in this entry. In the original workflow: Amplification from reference gene primers served as the basis for estimated nucleated cell counts. The protocol was immunoSEQ multiplex PCR, while the TCRdb copy is restricted to in-frame clones and leaves out a portion. The V and J calls and clone size were taken over from that table, and D and trimming were inferred from the DNA. The sample yields approximately 360,000 clones, 89% seen once. The data were taken from a study of blood T cell repertoires in COVID-19. About the research overall: Donors in the United States, Italy and Spain gave samples during acute or convalescent COVID-19. Sources were T cells, B-cell-depleted T cells, or PBMCs; the material itself was cDNA or gDNA.

The sequencing input was peripheral blood. This sequence was found in a man between 35 and 55 years old with acute or convalescent COVID-19.

DNA of the CDR3: TGTGCCAGCAGCCAAGATGTCGGAGGCTCCGGGGAGCTGTTTTTT. It translates to CASSQDVGGSGELFF. This chain connects TRBV3-1 (or the pseudogene TRBV3-2) to TRBJ2-2; perhaps TRBD2 as D (5 bases). Germline loops: CDR1 LGHDT, CDR2 YNNKEL (reference sequence). Trimming left V 0 bases short and J 6 bases short, with 11 bases between. The CDR3 contains 15 residues.